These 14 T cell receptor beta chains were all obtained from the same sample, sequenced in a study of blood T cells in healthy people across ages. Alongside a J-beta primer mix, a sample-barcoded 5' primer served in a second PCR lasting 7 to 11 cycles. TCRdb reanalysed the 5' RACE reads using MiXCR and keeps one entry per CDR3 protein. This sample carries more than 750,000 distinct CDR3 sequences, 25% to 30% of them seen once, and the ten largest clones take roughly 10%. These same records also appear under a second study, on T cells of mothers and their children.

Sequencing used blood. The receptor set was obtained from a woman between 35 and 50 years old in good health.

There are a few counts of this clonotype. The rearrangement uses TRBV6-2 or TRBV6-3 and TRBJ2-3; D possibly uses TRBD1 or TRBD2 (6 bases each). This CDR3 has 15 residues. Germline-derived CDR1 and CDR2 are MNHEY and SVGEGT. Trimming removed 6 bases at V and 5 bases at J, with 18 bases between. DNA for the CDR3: TGTGCCAGCAGCGCAAGGGGGGACTCCTTAGATACGCAGTATTTT. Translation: CASSARGDSLDTQYF.

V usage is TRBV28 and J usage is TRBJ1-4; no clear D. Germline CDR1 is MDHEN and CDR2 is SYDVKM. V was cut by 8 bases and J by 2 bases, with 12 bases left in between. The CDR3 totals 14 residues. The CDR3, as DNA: TGTGCCAGCGAACCGGGCGGGACTAATGAAAAACTGTTTTTT. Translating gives CASEPGGTNEKLFF. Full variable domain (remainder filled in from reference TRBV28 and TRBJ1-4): DVKVTQSSRYLVKRTGEKVFLECVQDMDHENMFWYRQDPGLGLRLIYFSYDVKMKEKGDIPEGYSVSREKKERFSLILESASTNQTSMYLCASEPGGTNEKLFFGSGTQLSVL.

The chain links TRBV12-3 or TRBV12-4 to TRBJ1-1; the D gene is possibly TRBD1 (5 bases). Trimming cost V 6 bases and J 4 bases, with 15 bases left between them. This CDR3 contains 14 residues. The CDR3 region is CASSLTGEGTEAFF. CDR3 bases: TGTGCCAGCAGCTTGACGGGGGAAGGCACTGAAGCTTTCTTT.

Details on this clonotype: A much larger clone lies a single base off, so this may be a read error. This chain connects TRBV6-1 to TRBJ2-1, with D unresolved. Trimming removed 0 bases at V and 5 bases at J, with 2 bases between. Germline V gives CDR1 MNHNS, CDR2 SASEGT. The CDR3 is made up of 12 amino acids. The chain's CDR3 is CASSEANNEQFF. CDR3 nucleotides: TGTGCCAGCAGTGAAGCCAACAATGAGCAGTTCTTC.

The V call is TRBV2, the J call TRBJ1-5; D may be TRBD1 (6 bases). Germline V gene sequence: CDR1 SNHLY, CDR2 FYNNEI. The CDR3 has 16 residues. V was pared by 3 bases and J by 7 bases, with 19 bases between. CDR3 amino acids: CASSESWAGARQPQHF. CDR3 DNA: TGTGCCAGCAGTGAGAGTTGGGCGGGGGCTCGGCAGCCCCAGCATTTT.

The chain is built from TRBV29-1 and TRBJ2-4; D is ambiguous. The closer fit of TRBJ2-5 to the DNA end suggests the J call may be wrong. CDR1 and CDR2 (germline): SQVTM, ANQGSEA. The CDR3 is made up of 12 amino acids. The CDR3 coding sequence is TGCAGCGTTGAAGACCACCGAGAGACCCAGTACTTC. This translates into CSVEDHRETQYF.

The CDR3 is CSVRGRSDTQYF. CDR3 nucleotide sequence: TGCAGTGTCAGGGGCAGATCAGATACGCAGTATTTT. The chain carries TRBV20-1 and TRBJ2-3; D is possibly TRBD1 (6 bases). V gave up 7 bases and J gave up 4 bases, with 12 bases separating them. Germline CDR1 and CDR2: DFQATT and SNEGSKA (reference sequence). This CDR3 has 12 amino acids.

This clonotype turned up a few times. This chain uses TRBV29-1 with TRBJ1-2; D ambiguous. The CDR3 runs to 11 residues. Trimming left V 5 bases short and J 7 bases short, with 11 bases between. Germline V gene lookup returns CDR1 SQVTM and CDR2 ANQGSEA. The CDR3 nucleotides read TGCAGCGTTACGGGGAGGCCTGGCTACACCTTC. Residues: CSVTGRPGYTF.

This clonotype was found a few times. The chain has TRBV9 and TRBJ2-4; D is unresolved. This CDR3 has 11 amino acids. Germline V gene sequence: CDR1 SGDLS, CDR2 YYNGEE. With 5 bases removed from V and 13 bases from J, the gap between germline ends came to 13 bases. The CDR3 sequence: CASSLINEQYF. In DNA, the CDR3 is TGTGCCAGCAGTCTTATCAATGAGCAGTACTTC.

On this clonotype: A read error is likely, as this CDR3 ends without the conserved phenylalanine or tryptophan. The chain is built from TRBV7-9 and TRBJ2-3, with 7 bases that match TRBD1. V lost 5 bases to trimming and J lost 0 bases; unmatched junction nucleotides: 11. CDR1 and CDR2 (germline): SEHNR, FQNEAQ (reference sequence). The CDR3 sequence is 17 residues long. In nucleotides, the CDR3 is TGTGCCAGCAGCCCAAGACGCTCAGGGGGTAGCACAGATACGCAGTATGTT. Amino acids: CASSPRRSGGSTDTQYV.

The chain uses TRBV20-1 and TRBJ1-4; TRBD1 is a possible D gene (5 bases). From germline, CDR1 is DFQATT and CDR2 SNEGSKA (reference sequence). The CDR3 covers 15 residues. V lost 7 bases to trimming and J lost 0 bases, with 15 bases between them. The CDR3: CSVLGTGPTNEKLFF. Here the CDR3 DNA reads TGCAGTGTCCTAGGAACGGGGCCAACTAATGAAAAACTGTTTTTT.

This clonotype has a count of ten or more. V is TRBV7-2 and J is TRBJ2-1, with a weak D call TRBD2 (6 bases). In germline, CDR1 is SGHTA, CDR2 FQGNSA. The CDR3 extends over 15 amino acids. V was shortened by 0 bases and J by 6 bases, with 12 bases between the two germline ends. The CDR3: CASSLAGGITNEQFF. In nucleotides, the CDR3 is TGTGCCAGCAGCTTAGCGGGGGGTATCACCAATGAGCAGTTCTTC. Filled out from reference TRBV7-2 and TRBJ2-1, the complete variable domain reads GAGVSQSPSNKVTEKGKDVELRCDPISGHTALYWYRQSLGQGLEFLIYFQGNSAPDKSGLPSDRFSAERTGGSVSTLTIQRTQQEDSAVYLCASSLAGGITNEQFFGPGTRLTVL.

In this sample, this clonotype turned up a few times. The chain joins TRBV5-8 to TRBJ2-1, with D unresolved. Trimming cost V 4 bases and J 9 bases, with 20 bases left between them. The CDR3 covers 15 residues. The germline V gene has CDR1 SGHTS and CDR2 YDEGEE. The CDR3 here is CASSPSDLNWVEQFF. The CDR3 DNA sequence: TGTGCCAGCAGCCCCAGCGACCTGAATTGGGTTGAGCAGTTCTTC.

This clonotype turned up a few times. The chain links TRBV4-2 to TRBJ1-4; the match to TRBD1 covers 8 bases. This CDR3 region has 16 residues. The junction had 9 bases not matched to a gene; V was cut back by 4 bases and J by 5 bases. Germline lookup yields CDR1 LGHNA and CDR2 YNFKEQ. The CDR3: CASSPGTGGQNEKLFF. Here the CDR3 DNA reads TGTGCCAGCAGCCCCGGGACAGGAGGTCAAAATGAAAAACTGTTTTTT.